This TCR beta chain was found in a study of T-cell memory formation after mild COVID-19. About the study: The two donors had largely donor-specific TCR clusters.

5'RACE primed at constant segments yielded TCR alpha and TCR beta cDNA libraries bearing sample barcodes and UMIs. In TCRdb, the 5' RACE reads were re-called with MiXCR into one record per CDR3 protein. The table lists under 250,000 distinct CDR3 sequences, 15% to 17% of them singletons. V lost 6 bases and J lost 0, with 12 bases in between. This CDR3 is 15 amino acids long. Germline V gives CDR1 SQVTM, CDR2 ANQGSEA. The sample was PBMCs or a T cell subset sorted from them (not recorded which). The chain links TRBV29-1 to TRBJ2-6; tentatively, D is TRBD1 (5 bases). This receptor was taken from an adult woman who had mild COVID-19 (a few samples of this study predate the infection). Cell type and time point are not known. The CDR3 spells CSVGTGFSGANVLTF. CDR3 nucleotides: TGCAGCGTCGGAACAGGTTTCTCTGGGGCCAACGTCCTGACTTTC.